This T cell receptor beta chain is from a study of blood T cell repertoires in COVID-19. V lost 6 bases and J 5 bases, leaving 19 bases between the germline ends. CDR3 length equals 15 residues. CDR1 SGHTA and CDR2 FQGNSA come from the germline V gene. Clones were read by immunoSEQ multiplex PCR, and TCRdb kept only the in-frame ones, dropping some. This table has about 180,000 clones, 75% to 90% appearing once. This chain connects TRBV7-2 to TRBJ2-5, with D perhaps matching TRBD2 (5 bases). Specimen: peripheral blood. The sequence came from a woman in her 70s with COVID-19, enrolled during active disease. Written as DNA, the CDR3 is TGTGCCAGCAGTCCCAACCGTCTGGCGGGCGAGACCCAGTACTTC. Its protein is CASSPNRLAGETQYF.